Given below is one T cell receptor (beta chain) in context. This CDR3 has 13 amino acids. From germline, CDR1 is SGHRS and CDR2 YFSETQ. V shed 1 base and J shed 6 bases, with 11 bases lying between them. These data are taken from a study of blood T cell repertoires in COVID-19. Study summary: The cDNA or gDNA used as material had been derived from T cells, B-cell-depleted T cells, or PBMCs.

Sequenced by immunoSEQ multiplex PCR; TCRdb stores in-frame clones only, minus some. Of 85,000 to 130,000 clones in the sample, roughly 80% were seen once. The receptor comes from a man aged 55 to 69 with acute or convalescent COVID-19. The sample was peripheral blood. The chain joins TRBV5-1 to TRBJ2-7; D is possibly TRBD2 (5 bases). The CDR3 loop is CASSLFPGGEQYV. CDR3 nucleotide sequence: TGCGCCAGCAGCTTGTTTCCCGGAGGCGAGCAGTACGTC.